This record covers a single TCR beta chain. This clone was counted between two and nine times. No cognate antigen has been identified for it. Nothing much larger sits one base from this clone, and base qualities are not available. The germline V end is reduced by 3 bases and the J end by 6 bases; junction bases left unmatched: 6. The CDR3 sequence holds 15 residues, the cysteine and phenylalanine included. Of all the DNA, just the CDR3 is kept, 45 bases in frame from base 1. The germline V gene (reference sequence) specifies LNHDA as CDR1 and SQIVND as CDR2. The sample originates from a study of T cell responses to AZD1222 COVID-19 vaccine (dated by TCRdb to about 2021). Context from the whole study: TCR sequencing was performed for about 250 trial participants, of whom 207 were given two doses of AZD1222 and some 25 were given two doses of MenACWY control vaccine. Enrollment into the trials was organized by age into subgroups of 18-55, 56-69 and 70-plus years, and those subgroups contained about 160, 30 and 59 TCR-sequenced participants, respectively.

Taken with the paper, the label for time point translates to: about 28 days (+/-7) after the second vaccine dose. AZD1222 recipients whose second dose came at about 4 weeks and those whose second dose came at about 12 weeks were combined into one group, since spike-specific TCR depth and breadth did not differ between the two schedules. The vaccinee samples were drawn from two UK trials, COV001 and COV002, one of which was a single-blind randomized controlled phase 2/3 trial testing AZD1222 (ChAdOx1 nCoV-19) in healthy adults. For TCRbeta chain sequencing, PBMC samples from trial participants were taken at day 0 and at day 28 after the second dose. The CDR3 regions of human TCRbeta chains were analyzed by immunosequencing. Per the authors' processing: TCRs in the repertoires were compared against a reference library of SARS-CoV-2-specific TCRs that had been generated with the MIRA antigen-specificity platform. Breadth was defined as the fraction of unique TCRs that were SARS-CoV-2-associated. Depth was defined as the fraction of total T cells that were SARS-CoV-2-associated. Using the MIRA data, every spike-specific TCR was mapped to the spike region that the TCR reacted to and assigned to either a CD4 or a CD8 class. Log10-transformed breadth and depth values were compared by one-way ANOVA with Sidak's multiple comparisons tests. Imported from immuneACCESS, the table was reduced by TCRdb to in-frame sequences with V and J called. These copies leave out some clones; in studies compared against another copy, an unresolved V gene accounts for under half, and the cause of the remainder is not known. V, J and clone size derive from that table, while D and trimming were established from the DNA sequence. This sample is represented by fewer than 120,000 clones; about 90% of them were singletons. The top ten hold about 15% of the sample.

Study-wide conclusions, independent of this receptor: No day 14 peak-response samples were available, so repertoires were characterized only after the peak T cell response. The vaccine-associated CD4 TCRs covered the entire spike protein, and the dominant responses fell in regions 160-218 and 743-854. Only six AZD1222 recipients were SARS-CoV-2 seropositive at baseline, limiting conclusions about previously exposed vaccinees. Participants were mostly white British, with more females than males. The authors suggested clonal diversity may have been underestimated. The 56-69-year group was small, and its depth increase did not reach significance, likely because of low power. Reportedly, almost half of the unique spike-specific TCRs recognized epitopes lying outside the regions that are mutated in the B.1.351 and B.1.1.7 variants. After two AZD1222 doses, spike-specific TCR breadth and depth were significantly higher than at day 0 and than in MenACWY recipients.

This sequence uses TRBV19 and TRBJ2-1; 9 junctional bases match TRBD2. The TCR sequence derives from an adult who received the AZD1222 COVID-19 vaccine. Sequencing was performed on peripheral blood, taken 28 days after the second AZD1222 dose. The nucleotides are TGTGCCAGTAGTATTGTAGCGGGAGTATTCAATGAGCAGTTCTTC. Protein translation: CASSIVAGVFNEQFF.